This is a list of T cell receptor beta chains from one sample in a study of blood T cell repertoires in COVID-19. The protocol was immunoSEQ multiplex PCR, while the TCRdb copy is restricted to in-frame clones and leaves out a portion. Among roughly 86,000 clones listed, about four fifths were seen once. Sequences were obtained from peripheral blood. The receptors come from a woman in her seventies with acute or convalescent COVID-19. The CDR3 runs from the conserved cysteine through the conserved F or W. The order of the fields is CDR3 length, clone size, V gene, D gene, J gene, CDR3 DNA, CDR3 protein. The D gene is left open where the match is weak. Not all rows give a size; the values are once, few, many and, for expanded clones, a class.

len: 17; abundance: .; v_gene: TRBV5-5; d_gene: TRBD2; j_gene: TRBJ2-1; CDR3nt: TGTGCCAGCAGCTTATCATCTAGCGGGGGGGACCTCGGTGAGCAGTTCTTC; CDR3aa: CASSLSSSGGDLGEQFF
len: 13; abundance: .; v_gene: TRBV7-2; d_gene: .; j_gene: TRBJ1-2; CDR3nt: TGTGCCAGCAGCTTAGGGGGCGGCTATGGCTACACCTTC; CDR3aa: CASSLGGGYGYTF
len: 14; abundance: .; v_gene: TRBV6-2/TRBV6-3; d_gene: .; j_gene: TRBJ2-7; CDR3nt: TGTGCCAGCAGTACATGGACAGACTTCTACGAGCAGTACTTC; CDR3aa: CASSTWTDFYEQYF
len: 15; abundance: .; v_gene: TRBV28; d_gene: TRBD1; j_gene: TRBJ1-2; CDR3nt: TGTGCCAGCAGTTTATCGGACAGGCTCAACTATGGCTACACCTTC; CDR3aa: CASSLSDRLNYGYTF
len: 15; abundance: .; v_gene: TRBV18; d_gene: TRBD1; j_gene: TRBJ1-6; CDR3nt: TGTGCCAGCTCCCCGGGACAGGCAAATAATTCACCCCTCCACTTT; CDR3aa: CASSPGQANNSPLHF
len: 15; abundance: .; v_gene: TRBV21-1; d_gene: .; j_gene: TRBJ1-2; CDR3nt: TGTGCCGAACTGGACAGTGGGGACCTTAACTATGGCTACACCTTC; CDR3aa: CAELDSGDLNYGYTF
len: 14; abundance: once; v_gene: TRBV6-5; d_gene: .; j_gene: TRBJ1-5; CDR3nt: TGTGCCACCGAAGCCCGGGAGGGCAATCAGCCCCAGCATTTT; CDR3aa: CATEAREGNQPQHF
len: 14; abundance: .; v_gene: TRBV19; d_gene: TRBD2; j_gene: TRBJ2-1; CDR3nt: TGTGCCAGTAGTCTGCGGGGGGGCCCCAATGAGCAGTTCTTC; CDR3aa: CASSLRGGPNEQFF
len: 13; abundance: few; v_gene: TRBV29-1; d_gene: TRBD1; j_gene: TRBJ1-5; CDR3nt: TGCAGCGTAGGGGACAGCTCGGGGCAGCCCCAGCATTTT; CDR3aa: CSVGDSSGQPQHF
len: 13; abundance: .; v_gene: TRBV6-5; d_gene: .; j_gene: TRBJ2-7; CDR3nt: TGTGCCAGCAGTTTAGAGGGGGCCTACGAGCAGTACTTC; CDR3aa: CASSLEGAYEQYF
len: 17; abundance: .; v_gene: TRBV2; d_gene: .; j_gene: TRBJ1-6; CDR3nt: TGTGCCAGCAAAAAGCCCCTTTGGCCAGGCCAAGATTCACCCCTCCACTTT; CDR3aa: CASKKPLWPGQDSPLHF
len: 14; abundance: .; v_gene: TRBV28; d_gene: TRBD1; j_gene: TRBJ2-7; CDR3nt: TGTGCCAGCACCCCTGGGGACAGGGCCTACGAGCAGTACTTC; CDR3aa: CASTPGDRAYEQYF
len: 14; abundance: .; v_gene: TRBV18; d_gene: .; j_gene: TRBJ2-7; CDR3nt: TGTGCCAGCTCACCACCGACTGATTCCTACGAGCAGTACTTC; CDR3aa: CASSPPTDSYEQYF
len: 12; abundance: .; v_gene: TRBV10-3; d_gene: TRBD2; j_gene: TRBJ2-5; CDR3nt: TGTGCCATCAGGGGAGGGCAAGAGACCCAGTACTTC; CDR3aa: CAIRGGQETQYF
len: 14; abundance: .; v_gene: TRBV19; d_gene: .; j_gene: TRBJ1-5; CDR3nt: TGTGCCAGTAAAAAGAGATCCAGCAATCAGCCCCAGCATTTT; CDR3aa: CASKKRSSNQPQHF
len: 15; abundance: .; v_gene: TRBV27; d_gene: .; j_gene: TRBJ2-7; CDR3nt: TGTGCCAGCAGTTTAGGGCAGGGGCGCACATACGAGCAGTACTTC; CDR3aa: CASSLGQGRTYEQYF
len: 12; abundance: .; v_gene: TRBV18; d_gene: .; j_gene: TRBJ1-1; CDR3nt: TGTGCCAGCTCACCCTCGAACACTGAAGCTTTCTTT; CDR3aa: CASSPSNTEAFF
len: 17; abundance: .; v_gene: TRBV5-1; d_gene: .; j_gene: TRBJ2-7; CDR3nt: TGCGCCAGCAGCCAACTCCCACAGGACGGAGCCTCCTACGAGCAGTACTTC; CDR3aa: CASSQLPQDGASYEQYF
len: 14; abundance: once; v_gene: TRBV18; d_gene: TRBD1; j_gene: TRBJ1-4; CDR3nt: TGTGCCAGCATGACAGGGGGCGGCGATGAAAAACTGTTTTTT; CDR3aa: CASMTGGGDEKLFF
len: 15; abundance: .; v_gene: TRBV6-5; d_gene: .; j_gene: TRBJ2-7; CDR3nt: TGTGCCAGCACTTGGAGCAGGGGCGGCTCCTACGAGCAGTACTTC; CDR3aa: CASTWSRGGSYEQYF
len: 17; abundance: .; v_gene: TRBV4-1; d_gene: TRBD1; j_gene: TRBJ1-1; CDR3nt: TGCGCCAGCAGCCAAATTTGGACAGGGGCCGTCTCGGCTGAAGCTTTCTTT; CDR3aa: CASSQIWTGAVSAEAFF
len: 13; abundance: .; v_gene: TRBV7-2; d_gene: TRBD2; j_gene: TRBJ2-1; CDR3nt: TGTGCCAGCAGCACCAGACTAGCCAATGAGCAGTTCTTC; CDR3aa: CASSTRLANEQFF